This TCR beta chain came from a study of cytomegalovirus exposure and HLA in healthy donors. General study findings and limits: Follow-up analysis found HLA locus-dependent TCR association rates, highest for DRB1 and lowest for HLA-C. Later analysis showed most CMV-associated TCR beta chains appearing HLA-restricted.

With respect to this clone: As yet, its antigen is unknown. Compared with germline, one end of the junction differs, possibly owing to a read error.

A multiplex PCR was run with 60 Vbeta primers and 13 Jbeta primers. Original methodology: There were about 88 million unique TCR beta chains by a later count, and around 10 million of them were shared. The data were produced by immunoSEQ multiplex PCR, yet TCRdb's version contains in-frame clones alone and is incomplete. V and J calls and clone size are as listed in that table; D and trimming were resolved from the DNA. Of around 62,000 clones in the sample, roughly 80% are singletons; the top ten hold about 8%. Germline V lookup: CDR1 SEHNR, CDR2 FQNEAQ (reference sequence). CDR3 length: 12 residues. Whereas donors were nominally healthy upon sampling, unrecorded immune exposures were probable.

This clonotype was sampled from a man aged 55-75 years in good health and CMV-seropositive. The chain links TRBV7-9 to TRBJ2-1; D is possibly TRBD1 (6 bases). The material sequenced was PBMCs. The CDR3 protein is CSSSSWGREQFF. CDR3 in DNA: TGTTCCAGCAGCTCATGGGGGCGCGAGCAGTTCTTC.